The T cell receptor (beta chain) under discussion was sequenced for a study of T cell responses to AZD1222 COVID-19 vaccine (dated by TCRdb to about 2021). With respect to the entire study: A total of 230 to 250 trial participants underwent TCR sequencing, of whom 200 to 220 had received two doses of AZD1222 and 26 had received two doses of the MenACWY control vaccine. Trial participants were enrolled by age into subgroups of 18-55, 56-69 and 70-plus years, and about 150, 27 and 61 TCR-sequenced participants, respectively, were included in these subgroups.

For this clone: The antigen it recognizes is unknown. One base away there is no much larger clone; base qualities are not given.

The study at large found these results: Nearly half of unique spike-specific TCRs reportedly recognized epitopes outside regions mutated in the B.1.351 and B.1.1.7 variants. After two AZD1222 doses, both the breadth and the depth of spike-specific TCRs were significantly higher than at day 0 and than in MenACWY recipients. Participants were mostly white British, with more females than males. The authors suggested clonal diversity may have been underestimated. In the small 56-69-year group, the increase in depth fell short of significance, most likely because of low power. The whole spike protein was spanned by vaccine-associated CD4 TCRs, and dominant responses were seen in regions 160-218 and 743-854. Because no samples from the day 14 peak response were available, repertoires could be characterized only after the peak T cell response. Conclusions about previously exposed vaccinees were limited because only a handful of AZD1222 recipients were SARS-CoV-2 seropositive at baseline.

The intended sense of this specimen's time point label: about 28 days (+/-7) after the second vaccine dose. AZD1222 recipients whose second dose came at about 4 weeks and those whose second dose came at about 12 weeks were combined into one group, since spike-specific TCR depth and breadth did not differ between the two schedules. Vaccinee samples were obtained from the UK trials COV001 and COV002, which included a single-blind randomized controlled phase 2/3 trial of AZD1222 (ChAdOx1 nCoV-19) in healthy adults. For TCRbeta chain sequencing, PBMC samples were collected from trial participants at day 0 and at day 28 after the second dose. The CDR3 regions of human TCRbeta chains were analyzed by immunosequencing. As for the original processing: TCRs in the repertoires were matched against a reference library of SARS-CoV-2-specific TCRs that had been generated with the MIRA antigen-specificity platform. Breadth meant the fraction of unique TCRs that were SARS-CoV-2-associated, whereas depth meant the fraction of total T cells that were SARS-CoV-2-associated. Each spike-specific TCR was assigned to its reactive spike region and to a CD4 or CD8 class using the MIRA data. Log10-transformed breadth and depth values were compared by one-way ANOVA with Sidak's multiple comparisons tests. The source is immuneACCESS, and TCRdb retained only in-frame sequences with V and J called. Part of the clones is not carried over; for the studies checked, unresolved V genes explain less than half of this, and the remainder is unexplained. Clone size and the V and J calls come from that table; the DNA yielded D and trimming. This sample gives 55,000 to 65,000 clones in total; roughly nine tenths of them show up just once. The ten top clones hold roughly 6% of the sample.

Trimming removed 3 bases from V and 2 bases from J; the gene matches leave 4 bases unexplained. The CDR3 covers 14 residues, taking in both the cysteine and the phenylalanine. The entry retains the CDR3 DNA only, 42 bases that are in frame from base 1. CDR1 and CDR2 were assigned from the germline V gene as SGHTS and YDEGEE. The V and J genes are TRBV5-8 and TRBJ2-7; 8 bases in the junction line up with TRBD2. This specimen consisted of peripheral blood, obtained 28 days after the second AZD1222 dose. This TCR derives from an adult who received the AZD1222 COVID-19 vaccine. The CDR3 protein is CASSSRGAAYEQYF. The DNA sequence follows: TGTGCCAGCAGCTCGCGGGGGGCGGCCTACGAGCAGTACTTC. With the rest looked up from the reference TRBV5-8 and TRBJ2-7 genes rather than sequenced, the full variable domain is EAGVTQSPTHLIKTRGQQATLRCSPISGHTSVYWYQQALGLGLQFLLWYDEGEERNRGNFPPRFSGRQFPNYSSELNVNALELEDSALYLCASSSRGAAYEQYFGPGTRLTVT.